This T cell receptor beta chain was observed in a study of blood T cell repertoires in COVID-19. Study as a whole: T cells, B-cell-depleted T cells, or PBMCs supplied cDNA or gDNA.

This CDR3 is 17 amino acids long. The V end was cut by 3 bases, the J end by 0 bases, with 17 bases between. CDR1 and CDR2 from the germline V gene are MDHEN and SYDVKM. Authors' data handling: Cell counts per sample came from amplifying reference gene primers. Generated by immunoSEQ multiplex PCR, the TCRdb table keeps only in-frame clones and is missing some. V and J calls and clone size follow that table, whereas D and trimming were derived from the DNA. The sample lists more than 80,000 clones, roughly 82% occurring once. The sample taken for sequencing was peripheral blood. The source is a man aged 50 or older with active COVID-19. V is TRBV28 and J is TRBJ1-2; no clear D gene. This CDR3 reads CASSFISAGSANYGYTF. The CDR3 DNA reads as TGTGCCAGCAGTTTCATTTCTGCGGGGTCGGCTAACTATGGCTACACCTTC.